Below, 8 T cell receptor beta chains from the same sample are listed, as sequenced in a study of CD8+ T cells in alopecia areata. As to treatment: oral pan-JAK inhibitor, 5-10 mg twice daily. Sequencing templates came from extracted RNA that was reverse transcribed into cDNA. The table came from immunoSEQ multiplex PCR; TCRdb's copy has only in-frame clones and leaves some out. The sample has over 120,000 clones; 45% to 65% are singletons. The source material was CD8+ T cells sorted from blood, sampled at week 4, from a patient treated with tofacitinib. These receptor sequences come from a human donor with alopecia areata.

The chain links TRBV29-1 to TRBJ1-1, with 9 bases that match TRBD1. The CDR3 is made up of 14 amino acids. V trimming: 6 bases; J trimming: 4 bases; junction bases outside the gene matches: 9. The V gene's germline CDR1 is SQVTM and CDR2 ANQGSEA. CDR3 amino acids: CSVDNRGHGTEAFF. In nucleotides, the CDR3 is TGCAGCGTAGACAACAGGGGGCATGGCACTGAAGCTTTCTTT.

This clone was counted only a few times. The genes are TRBV7-2 and TRBJ2-7; a possible D gene is TRBD1 (7 bases). This CDR3 comprises 15 residues. V was pared by 3 bases and J by 2 bases, with 14 bases between. Germline CDR1 is SGHTA and CDR2 is FQGNSA. CDR3 sequence: CASSFGAGGTYEQYF. The DNA for the CDR3 is TGTGCCAGCAGCTTTGGGGCAGGGGGGACCTACGAGCAGTACTTC.

This chain uses TRBV7-9 with TRBJ1-1; TRBD1 aligns across 7 bases. The germline CDR1 and CDR2 sequences are SEHNR and FQNEAQ (reference sequence). The V and J ends lost 5 bases and 0 bases, in that order; junction bases with no gene match: 6. The CDR3 loop spans 15 amino acids. In DNA form, the CDR3 reads TGTGCCAGCAGCACTTCGACAGGGTTGAACACTGAAGCTTTCTTT. Amino acid sequence: CASSTSTGLNTEAFF.

This clone showed up just once. V and J are TRBV4-1 and TRBJ1-5, with a weak D call TRBD1 (5 bases). Germline V gene sequence: CDR1 MGHRA, CDR2 YSYEKL. V gave up 2 bases and J gave up 4 bases, with 9 bases separating them. The CDR3 consists of 14 residues. The CDR3 loop reads CASSQTGTNQPQHF. CDR3 nucleotide sequence: TGCGCCAGCAGCCAAACCGGGACGAATCAGCCCCAGCATTTT.

This clone was counted a few times. The chain employs TRBV27 and TRBJ1-6; D unresolved. This CDR3 spans 12 amino acids. The V and J ends lost 3 bases and 6 bases respectively, with 3 bases between them. Germline V gene sequence: CDR1 MNHEY, CDR2 SMNVEV (reference sequence). The CDR3 coding sequence is TGTGCCAGCAGTTTCACTAATTCACCCCTCCACTTT. It translates to CASSFTNSPLHF.

This clone was detected a few times. This chain connects TRBV5-1 to TRBJ1-2; no firm D call. Germline CDR1 is SGHRS and CDR2 is YFSETQ. The CDR3 has 15 residues. V was cut by 0 bases and J by 8 bases, with 17 bases left in between. The DNA of the CDR3 is TGCGCCAGCAGCTTGGCCAGCCCACTCGCGGGGGGCTACACCTTC. It encodes CASSLASPLAGGYTF.

This chain uses TRBV20-1 with TRBJ2-3; D not resolved. In germline, CDR1 is DFQATT, CDR2 SNEGSKA (reference sequence). V lost 4 bases and J 6 bases, leaving 5 bases between the germline ends. This CDR3 has 10 amino acids. CDR3 loop: CSATRDTQYF. In nucleotides, the CDR3 is TGCAGTGCTACCAGGGATACGCAGTATTTT.

J is TRBJ2-1 and V is TRBV5-1; 7 bases are shared with TRBD1. Trimming at V came to 0 bases and at J to 4 bases, leaving 4 bases not matched to a gene. CDR1 and CDR2 from the germline V gene are SGHRS and YFSETQ. This CDR3 spans 15 amino acids. The CDR3 is CASSLAGDSYNEQFF. CDR3 DNA: TGCGCCAGCAGCTTGGCCGGGGACAGTTACAATGAGCAGTTCTTC.